A single sample gave rise to the 5 T cell receptor beta chains below, sequenced in a study of metastatic and nonmetastatic thyroid tumors. No patient had received any treatment before thyroid surgery. TCRdb re-analyzed the PCR reads using MiXCR. The repertoire consists of roughly 24,000 clones, with 15% to 20% occurring once and the leading ten covering roughly 2.8%. Sequencing was performed on adjacent normal tissue. The receptors were sampled from a male donor with papillary thyroid cancer or a benign thyroid nodule (not recorded which). Some clones in this sample may be carry-over from other donors' samples.

This chain uses TRBV9 with TRBJ1-2; 8 bases are a match to TRBD1. After removal of 0 bases from V and 5 bases from J, the junction contained 9 bases not matched to a gene. Germline V gene sequence: CDR1 SGDLS, CDR2 YYNGEE. CDR3 length equals 16 residues. This CDR3 is CASSVDPSGTGYGYTF. CDR3 nucleotide sequence: TGTGCCAGCAGCGTAGATCCGTCCGGGACAGGATATGGCTACACCTTC.

The chain carries TRBV2 and TRBJ2-7; D is ambiguous. The CDR3 loop spans 12 amino acids. Germline CDR1 SNHLY, CDR2 FYNNEI. Written as DNA, the CDR3 is TGTTCCAGCAGTTGGAACTCCTACGAGCAGTACGTC. Protein product: CSSSWNSYEQYV.

The sample holds a few counts of this clone. V usage is TRBV28 and J usage is TRBJ1-4, with D uncertain. Germline V gene lookup returns CDR1 MDHEN and CDR2 SYDVKM. V lost 3 bases, J lost 2 bases, and 16 bases lay in between. CDR3 size: 17 residues. The CDR3 loop is CASSLPGGMWTNEKLFF. The CDR3 DNA reads TGTGCCAGCAGTTTGCCAGGAGGGATGTGGACTAATGAAAAACTGTTTTTT.

The sample holds many counts of this clone. The genes are TRBV4-1 and TRBJ2-2; 7 bases fit TRBD1. There are 16 residues in the CDR3. Germline-derived CDR1 and CDR2 are MGHRA and YSYEKL. Trimming cost V 2 bases and J 3 bases; bases outside gene matches: 6. DNA of the CDR3: TGCGCCAGCAGCCAACCAACAACAGGGGACACCGGGGAGCTGTTTTTT. Its protein product is CASSQPTTGDTGELFF.

The gene calls are TRBV11-1 and TRBJ1-1; perhaps TRBD1 as D (5 bases). The CDR3 extends over 16 amino acids. V lost 10 bases to trimming and J lost 5 bases, with 26 bases between them. Germline CDR1 reads SGHAT; CDR2 reads FQDESV (reference sequence). The CDR3, as DNA: TGTGCCAACAGGCGGGGGGACTTCACTTTTGGGACTGAAGCTTTCTTT. Amino acids: CANRRGDFTFGTEAFF.